This TCR beta chain was captured in a study of cytotoxic CD8 clonotypes in ibrutinib-treated CLL. Repertoires were generated with immunoSEQ multiplex PCR, while TCRdb's copy carries only in-frame clones and drops some. Among over 75,000 clones listed, 70% to 85% were seen once. Germline loops: CDR1 SGHDN, CDR2 FVKESK. The V and J ends lost 4 bases and 4 bases respectively, with 5 bases between them. The CDR3 is made up of 11 amino acids. The authors obtained roughly 2.2 micrograms of genomic DNA from cryopreserved PBMCs for TCR beta libraries. General study findings and limits: Clonotypes that were public were uncommon, and they contracted or stayed stable on treatment. Clonality went up at ibrutinib response and then declined back toward baseline at progression.

Note on this clone: Antigen: not known.

The receptor was derived from a human donor with chronic lymphocytic leukemia. The rearrangement links TRBV14 to TRBJ2-7; no reliable D call. This sample comprised PBMCs, obtained after 12 months of ibrutinib treatment. The CDR3 spells CASSPGYEQYF. In DNA, the CDR3 is TGTGCCAGCAGCCCCGGGTACGAGCAGTACTTC.